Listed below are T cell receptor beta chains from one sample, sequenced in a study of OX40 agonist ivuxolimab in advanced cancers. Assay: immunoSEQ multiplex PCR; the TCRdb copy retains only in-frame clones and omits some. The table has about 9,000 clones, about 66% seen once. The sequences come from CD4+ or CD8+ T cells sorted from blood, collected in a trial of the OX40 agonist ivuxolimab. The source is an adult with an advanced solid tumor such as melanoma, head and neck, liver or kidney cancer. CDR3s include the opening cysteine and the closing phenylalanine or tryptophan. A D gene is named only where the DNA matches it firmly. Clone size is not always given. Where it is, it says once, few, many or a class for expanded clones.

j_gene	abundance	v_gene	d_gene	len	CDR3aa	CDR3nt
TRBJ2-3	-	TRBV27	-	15	CASSLRARGTDTQYF	TGTGCCAGCAGTCTCCGGGCCCGTGGCACAGATACGCAGTATTTT
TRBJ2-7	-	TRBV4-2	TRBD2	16	CASSQNSGLAVREQYF	TGTGCCAGCAGCCAAAATTCGGGACTAGCGGTTCGCGAGCAGTACTTC
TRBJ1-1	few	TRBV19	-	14	CASTMGLANTEAFF	TGTGCCAGTACCATGGGCCTGGCGAACACTGAAGCTTTCTTT
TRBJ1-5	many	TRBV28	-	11	CASRTNQPQHF	TGTGCCAGCAGAACGAATCAGCCCCAGCATTTT
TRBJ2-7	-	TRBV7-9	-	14	CASSHSGRGYEQYF	TGTGCCAGCAGCCATTCAGGTCGGGGGTACGAGCAGTACTTC
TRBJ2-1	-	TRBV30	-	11	CAWSGGFEQFF	TGTGCCTGGAGTGGCGGGTTTGAGCAGTTCTTC
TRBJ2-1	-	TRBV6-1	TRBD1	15	CASSGGTGYYNEQFF	TGTGCCAGCAGTGGAGGGACAGGCTACTACAATGAGCAGTTCTTC
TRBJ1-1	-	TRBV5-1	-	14	CASSWSGVGTEAFF	TGCGCCAGCAGCTGGTCAGGGGTTGGCACTGAAGCTTTCTTT
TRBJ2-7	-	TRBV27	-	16	CASSLIGAAFFYEQYF	TGTGCCAGCAGTTTAATAGGGGCGGCCTTTTTTTACGAGCAGTACTTC
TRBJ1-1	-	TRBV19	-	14	CASGPGTVNTEAFF	TGTGCCAGTGGACCCGGGACTGTAAACACTGAAGCTTTCTTT
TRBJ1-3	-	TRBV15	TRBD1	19	CATSRDLGTGAFSGNTIYF	TGTGCCACCAGCAGAGATCTGGGGACAGGGGCTTTCTCTGGAAACACCATATATTTT
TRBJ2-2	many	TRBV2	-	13	CASSKANTGELFF	TGTGCCAGCAGTAAAGCCAACACCGGGGAGCTGTTTTTT
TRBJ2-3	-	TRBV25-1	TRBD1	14	CASSSTGGWDTQYF	TGTGCCAGCAGTTCCACAGGGGGCTGGGATACGCAGTATTTT
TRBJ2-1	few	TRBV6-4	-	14	CASSVGEQGNEQFF	TGTGCCAGCAGTGTCGGGGAACAGGGCAATGAGCAGTTCTTC
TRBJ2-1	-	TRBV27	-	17	CASSLKPYGGRYNEQFF	TGTGCCAGCAGTTTAAAGCCCTACGGGGGCAGGTACAATGAGCAGTTCTTC
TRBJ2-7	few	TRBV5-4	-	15	CASSPGRGGGYEQYF	TGTGCCAGCAGCCCGGGCAGGGGTGGGGGCTACGAGCAGTACTTC
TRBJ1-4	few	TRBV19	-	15	CASSIVGGEREKLFF	TGTGCCAGTAGTATAGTCGGAGGGGAACGAGAAAAACTGTTTTTT
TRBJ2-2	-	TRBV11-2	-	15	CASSLGGMNTGELFF	TGTGCCAGCAGCTTGGGCGGAATGAACACCGGGGAGCTGTTTTTT
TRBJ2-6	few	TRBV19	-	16	CASSLYSGSGANVLTF	TGTGCCAGTAGCCTTTATAGTGGCTCTGGGGCCAACGTCCTGACTTTC
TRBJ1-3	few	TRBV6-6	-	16	CASSYIEEGDRNTIYF	TGTGCCAGCAGTTATATCGAGGAGGGAGATCGGAACACCATATATTTT
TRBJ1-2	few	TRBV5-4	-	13	CASSLISSYGYTF	TGTGCCAGCAGCTTGATTAGCTCCTATGGCTACACCTTC
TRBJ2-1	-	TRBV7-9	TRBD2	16	CASSLQLAGDLDEQFF	TGTGCCAGCAGCCTACAACTAGCGGGAGATCTGGATGAGCAGTTCTTC
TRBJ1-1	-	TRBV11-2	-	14	CASSLWGGPSGAFF	TGTGCCAGCAGCTTATGGGGGGGGCCGAGTGGAGCTTTCTTT
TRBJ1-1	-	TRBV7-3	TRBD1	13	CASSLDRGAEAFF	TGTGCCAGCAGCCTTGACAGGGGCGCTGAAGCTTTCTTT
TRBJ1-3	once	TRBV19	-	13	CASSMVSGNTIYF	TGTGCCAGTAGTATGGTATCCGGAAACACCATATATTTT
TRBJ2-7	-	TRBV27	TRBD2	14	CASSLSPSGYEQYF	TGTGCCAGCAGTTTATCGCCTAGCGGATACGAGCAGTACTTC
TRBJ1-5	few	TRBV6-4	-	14	CASSDSGDSKPQHF	TGTGCCAGCAGTGACTCGGGCGACAGTAAGCCCCAGCATTTT
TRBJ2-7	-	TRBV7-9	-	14	CASSSIREIYEQYF	TGTGCCAGCAGCTCAATTCGGGAGATCTACGAGCAGTACTTC
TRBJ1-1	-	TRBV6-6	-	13	CASSYSEVTEAFF	TGTGCCAGCAGTTACTCAGAGGTAACTGAAGCTTTCTTT
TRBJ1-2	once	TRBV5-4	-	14	CASSRPGGSYGYTF	TGTGCCAGCAGCCGGCCGGGAGGGAGCTATGGCTACACCTTC
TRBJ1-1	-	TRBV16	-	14	CASSQFHLNTEAFF	TGTGCCAGCAGCCAATTTCATCTTAACACTGAAGCTTTCTTT
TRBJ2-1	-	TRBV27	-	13	CASSDLGNNEQFF	TGTGCCAGCAGCGACTTAGGGAACAATGAGCAGTTCTTC
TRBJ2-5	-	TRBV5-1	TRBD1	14	CASSPGTGRILEYF	TGCGCCAGCAGCCCGGGGACAGGGAGAATTTTGGAGTACTTC
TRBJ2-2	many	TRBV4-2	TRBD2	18	CASSLFTSGRANTGELFF	TGTGCCAGCAGCCTATTTACTAGCGGGAGGGCGAACACCGGGGAGCTGTTTTTT
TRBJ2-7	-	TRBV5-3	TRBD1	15	CASSSGTGDFYEQYF	TGTGCCAGCAGCTCTGGGACAGGCGATTTTTACGAGCAGTACTTC
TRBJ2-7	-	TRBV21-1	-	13	CASSPSVSYEQYF	TGTGCCAGCAGCCCATCGGTCTCCTACGAGCAGTACTTC
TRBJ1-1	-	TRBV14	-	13	CASSQVRDTEAFF	TGTGCCAGCAGCCAAGTCAGGGACACTGAAGCTTTCTTT
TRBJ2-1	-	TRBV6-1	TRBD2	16	CASSESAGGNYNEQFF	TGTGCCAGCAGTGAATCTGCGGGAGGGAACTACAATGAGCAGTTCTTC
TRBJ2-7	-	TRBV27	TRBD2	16	CASSRGGGPITYEQYF	TGTGCCAGCAGCCGCGGGGGAGGGCCGATTACCTACGAGCAGTACTTC
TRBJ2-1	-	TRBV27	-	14	CASSRSLSINEQFF	TGTGCCAGCAGTCGGAGTTTGTCGATCAATGAGCAGTTCTTC
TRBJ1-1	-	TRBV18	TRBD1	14	CASSPGQGETEAFF	TGTGCCAGCTCACCCGGACAGGGGGAAACTGAAGCTTTCTTT
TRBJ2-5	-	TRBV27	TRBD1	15	CASSARDRGRETQYF	TGTGCCAGCAGTGCGCGGGACAGGGGGAGGGAGACCCAGTACTTC
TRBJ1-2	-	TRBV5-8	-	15	CASSHEGSIVYGYTF	TGTGCCAGCAGCCATGAAGGAAGCATAGTCTATGGCTACACCTTC
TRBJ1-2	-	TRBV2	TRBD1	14	CASSEGRDRGGYTF	TGTGCCAGCAGTGAGGGAAGGGACAGGGGAGGCTACACCTTC
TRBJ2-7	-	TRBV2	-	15	CASTPHGRRAYEQYF	TGTGCCAGCACCCCTCATGGGCGGAGGGCCTACGAGCAGTACTTC
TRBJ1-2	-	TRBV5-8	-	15	CASSLQGFRVYGYTF	TGTGCCAGCAGTTTACAGGGATTTCGGGTGTATGGCTACACCTTC